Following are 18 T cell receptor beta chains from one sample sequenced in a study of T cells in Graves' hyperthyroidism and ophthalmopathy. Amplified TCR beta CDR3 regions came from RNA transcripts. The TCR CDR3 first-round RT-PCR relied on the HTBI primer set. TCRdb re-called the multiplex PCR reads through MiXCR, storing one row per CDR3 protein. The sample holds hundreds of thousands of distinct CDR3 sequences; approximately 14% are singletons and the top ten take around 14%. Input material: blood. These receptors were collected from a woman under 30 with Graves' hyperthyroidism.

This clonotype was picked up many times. The CDR3 loop reads CASSLIGLAGDEQYF. The CDR3 nucleotides are TGTGCCAGCAGTTTAATCGGCCTAGCGGGAGACGAGCAGTACTTC. V is TRBV28 and J is TRBJ2-7, with TRBD2 matching 10 bases. The junction had 6 bases not matched to a gene; V was cut back by 2 bases and J by 5 bases. The CDR3 spans 15 residues. The V gene's germline CDR1 is MDHEN and CDR2 SYDVKM.

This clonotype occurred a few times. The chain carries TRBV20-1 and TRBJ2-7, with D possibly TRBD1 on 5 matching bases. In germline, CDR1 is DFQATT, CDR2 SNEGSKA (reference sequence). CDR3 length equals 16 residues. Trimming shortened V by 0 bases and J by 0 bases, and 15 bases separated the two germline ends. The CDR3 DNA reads TGCAGTGCTAGAGACCACTCAGGGTGGTACTCCTACGAGCAGTACTTC. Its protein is CSARDHSGWYSYEQYF.

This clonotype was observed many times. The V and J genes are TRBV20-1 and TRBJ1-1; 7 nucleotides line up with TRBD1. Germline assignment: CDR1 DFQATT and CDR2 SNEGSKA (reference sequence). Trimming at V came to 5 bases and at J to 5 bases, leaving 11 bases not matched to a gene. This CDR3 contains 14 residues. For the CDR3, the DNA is TGCAGTGCTCCCCAGACAGGGTATGGTACTGAAGCTTTCTTT. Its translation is CSAPQTGYGTEAFF.

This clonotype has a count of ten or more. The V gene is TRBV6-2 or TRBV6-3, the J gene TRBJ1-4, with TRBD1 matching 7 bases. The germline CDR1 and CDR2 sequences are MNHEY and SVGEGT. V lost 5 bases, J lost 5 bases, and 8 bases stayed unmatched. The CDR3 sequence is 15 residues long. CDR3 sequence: CASSRQDRPNEKLFF. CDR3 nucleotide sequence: TGTGCCAGCAGTCGCCAGGACAGGCCGAATGAAAAACTGTTTTTT.

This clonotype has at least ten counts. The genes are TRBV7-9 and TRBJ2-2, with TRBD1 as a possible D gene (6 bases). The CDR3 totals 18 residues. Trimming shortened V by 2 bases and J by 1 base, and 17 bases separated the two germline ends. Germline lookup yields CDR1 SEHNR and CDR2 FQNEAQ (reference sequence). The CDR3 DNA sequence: TGTGCCAGCAGCTTATTTCTATTACGACAGGAGAACACCGGGGAGCTGTTTTTT. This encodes CASSLFLLRQENTGELFF. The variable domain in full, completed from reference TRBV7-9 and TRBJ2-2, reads DTGVSQNPRHKITKRGQNVTFRCDPISEHNRLYWYRQTLGQGPEFLTYFQNEAQLEKSRLLSDRFSAERPKGSFSTLEIQRTEQGDSAMYLCASSLFLLRQENTGELFFGEGSRLTVL.

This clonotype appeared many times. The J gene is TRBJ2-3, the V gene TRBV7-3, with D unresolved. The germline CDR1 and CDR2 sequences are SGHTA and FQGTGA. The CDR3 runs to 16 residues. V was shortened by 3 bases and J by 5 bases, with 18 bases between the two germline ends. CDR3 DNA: TGTGCCAGCAGCTTTCAGGCCCAGGCTGTCAAAGATACGCAGTATTTT. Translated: CASSFQAQAVKDTQYF.

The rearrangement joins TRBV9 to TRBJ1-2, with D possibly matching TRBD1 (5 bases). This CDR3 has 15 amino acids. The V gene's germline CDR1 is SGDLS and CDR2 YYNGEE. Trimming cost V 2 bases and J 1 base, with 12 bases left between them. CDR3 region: CASSVLTANNYGYTF. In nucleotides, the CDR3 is TGTGCCAGCAGCGTCTTGACAGCGAATAACTATGGCTACACCTTC.

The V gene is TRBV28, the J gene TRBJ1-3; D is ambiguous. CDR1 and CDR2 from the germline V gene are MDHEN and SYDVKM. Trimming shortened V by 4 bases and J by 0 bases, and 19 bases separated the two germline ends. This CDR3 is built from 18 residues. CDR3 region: CASSWVFSPNYSGNTIYF. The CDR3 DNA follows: TGTGCCAGCAGTTGGGTATTTTCCCCGAATTACTCTGGAAACACCATATATTTT.

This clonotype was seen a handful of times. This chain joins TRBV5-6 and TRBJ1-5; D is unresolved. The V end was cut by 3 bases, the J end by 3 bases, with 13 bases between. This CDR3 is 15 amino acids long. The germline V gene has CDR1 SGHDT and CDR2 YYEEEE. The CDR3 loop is CASSSLAFDNQPQHF. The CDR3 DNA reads TGTGCCAGCAGCTCTCTGGCGTTCGACAATCAGCCCCAGCATTTT.

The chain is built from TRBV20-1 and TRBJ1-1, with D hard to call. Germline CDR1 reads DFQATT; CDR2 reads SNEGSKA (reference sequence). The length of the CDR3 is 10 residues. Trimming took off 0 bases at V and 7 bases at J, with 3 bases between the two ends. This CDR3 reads CSARDIEAFF. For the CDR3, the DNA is TGCAGTGCTAGAGATATTGAAGCTTTCTTT.

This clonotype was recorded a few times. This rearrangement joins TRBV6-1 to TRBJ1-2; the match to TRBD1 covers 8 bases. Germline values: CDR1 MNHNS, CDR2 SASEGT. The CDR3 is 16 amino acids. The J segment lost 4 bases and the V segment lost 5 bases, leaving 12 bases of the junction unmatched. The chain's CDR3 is CASSPQGQEGSYGYTF. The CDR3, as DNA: TGTGCCAGCAGTCCCCAGGGACAGGAGGGAAGCTATGGCTACACCTTC.

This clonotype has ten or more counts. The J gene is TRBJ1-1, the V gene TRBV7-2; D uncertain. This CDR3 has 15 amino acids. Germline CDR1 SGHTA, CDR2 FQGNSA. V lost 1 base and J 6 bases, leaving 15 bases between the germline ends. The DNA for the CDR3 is TGTGCCAGCAGCTTAGGGACGGCGGGGAAGGCTGAAGCTTTCTTT. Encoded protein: CASSLGTAGKAEAFF.

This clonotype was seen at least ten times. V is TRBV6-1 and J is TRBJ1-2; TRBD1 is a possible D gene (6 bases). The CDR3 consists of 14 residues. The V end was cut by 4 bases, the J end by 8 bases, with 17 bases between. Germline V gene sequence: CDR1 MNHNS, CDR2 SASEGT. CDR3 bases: TGTGCCAGCAGTGTGACCTCGGGGGCCGGAGGCTACACCTTC. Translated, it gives CASSVTSGAGGYTF.

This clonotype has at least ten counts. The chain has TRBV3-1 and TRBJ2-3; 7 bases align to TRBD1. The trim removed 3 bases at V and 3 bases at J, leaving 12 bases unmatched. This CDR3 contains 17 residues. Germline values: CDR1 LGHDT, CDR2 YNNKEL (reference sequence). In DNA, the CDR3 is TGTGCCAGCAGCCAGGTCTCGACAGGGCGGACGACAGATACGCAGTATTTT. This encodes CASSQVSTGRTTDTQYF.

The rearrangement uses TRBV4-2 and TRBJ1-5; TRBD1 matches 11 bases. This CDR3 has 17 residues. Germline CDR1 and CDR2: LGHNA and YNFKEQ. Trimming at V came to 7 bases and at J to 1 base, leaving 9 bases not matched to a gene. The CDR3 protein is CASNQGDRGASNQPQHF. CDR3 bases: TGTGCCAGCAACCAGGGGGACAGGGGGGCCAGCAATCAGCCCCAGCATTTT.

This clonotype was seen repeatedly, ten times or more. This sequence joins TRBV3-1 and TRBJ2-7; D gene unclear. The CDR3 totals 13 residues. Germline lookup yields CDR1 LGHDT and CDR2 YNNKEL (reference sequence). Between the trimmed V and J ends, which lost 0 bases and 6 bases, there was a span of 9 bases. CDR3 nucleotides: TGTGCCAGCAGCCAAGACAGGTTCGGCGAGCAGTACTTC. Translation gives CASSQDRFGEQYF.

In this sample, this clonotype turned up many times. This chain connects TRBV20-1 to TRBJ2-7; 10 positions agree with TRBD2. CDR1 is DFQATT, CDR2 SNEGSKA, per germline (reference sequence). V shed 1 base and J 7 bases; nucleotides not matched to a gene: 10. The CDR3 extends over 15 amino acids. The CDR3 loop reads CSARALSGGAFEQYF. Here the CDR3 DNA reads TGCAGTGCTAGAGCCCTCAGCGGGGGGGCGTTTGAGCAGTACTTC.

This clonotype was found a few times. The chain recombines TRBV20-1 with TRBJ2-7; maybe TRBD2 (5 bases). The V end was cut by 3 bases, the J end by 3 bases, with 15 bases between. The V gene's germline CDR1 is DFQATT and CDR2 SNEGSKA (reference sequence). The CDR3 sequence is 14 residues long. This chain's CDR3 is CSARGSDWSYEQYF. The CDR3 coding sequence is TGCAGTGCTAGGGGTAGCGACTGGAGCTACGAGCAGTACTTC.